The clone carrying this T cell receptor beta chain was counted at least ten times. This specimen comes from a study of T cells in Graves' hyperthyroidism and ophthalmopathy. The CDR3 regions of TCR beta were amplified from RNA transcripts. In the first-round RT-PCR of the TCR CDR3, the HTBI primer set was used. TCRdb processed the multiplex PCR reads anew with MiXCR; each CDR3 protein has one entry. The sample includes some 500,000 distinct CDR3 sequences, roughly 25% of them seen just once. Sequencing was done on a sample of blood. The sequence came from a woman in her 30s with Graves' ophthalmopathy.

The CDR3 nucleotides are TGTGCCAGTAGTATGGGACAGAATCAGCCCCAGCATTTT. It is translated as CASSMGQNQPQHF. This rearrangement joins TRBV19 to TRBJ1-5; TRBD1 matches at 7 bases. Trimming at V came to 3 bases and at J to 4 bases, leaving 0 bases not matched to a gene. Germline loops: CDR1 LNHDA, CDR2 SQIVND (reference sequence). This CDR3 contains 13 residues.